These T cell receptor beta chains were read from a single sample in a study of regulatory and conventional T cells in RAG deficiency. The table came from immunoSEQ multiplex PCR; TCRdb's copy has only in-frame clones and leaves some out. This sample has 30,000 to 40,000 clones, with around 91% found just once. These data also formed part of another study, on regulatory T cells.

Sequences were obtained from CD8+ T cells sorted from blood. Source of these receptors: a human donor in good health. The conserved cysteine and the conserved F or W are not part of the CDR3 here. D genes are given only for firm matches.

v_call	d_call	j_call	cdr3_aa
TRBV10-1	NA	TRBJ2-1	ARVADVEVLNNEQF
TRBV6-1	NA	TRBJ1-3	ASSDYREFGNTIY
TRBV11-2	TRBD1	TRBJ1-2	ASSSPGQVYGYT
TRBV9	NA	TRBJ2-7	ASSVDEGSFYEQY
TRBV30	NA	TRBJ1-1	AWSGGHNTEAF
TRBV18	NA	TRBJ1-1	ASSPDSAMNTEAF
TRBV11-2	TRBD1	TRBJ1-4	ASSLDPVRGRHEKLF
TRBV6-4	TRBD2	TRBJ2-3	ASSSGASTDTQY
TRBV19	NA	TRBJ2-3	ASSIAGRERDTQY
TRBV9	NA	TRBJ1-2	ASSVGKVINYGYT
TRBV5-8	NA	TRBJ2-7	ASSTVTLGEQY
TRBV4-1	NA	TRBJ1-1	ASSPITSDTEAF
TRBV29-1	NA	TRBJ2-3	SVFNPRGRESDTQY
TRBV4-2	NA	TRBJ1-2	ASSQPGREVYGYT
TRBV30	NA	TRBJ1-1	AWIRRGEAF
TRBV28	NA	TRBJ2-7	ASSGIRANEQY
TRBV6-5	TRBD2	NA	ASSVLAGSSYEQY
TRBV15	NA	TRBJ1-5	ATSGRMEQPQH
TRBV6-1	TRBD1	TRBJ2-7	ASREGTAYEQY
TRBV7-2	TRBD2	TRBJ2-5	ASSPRLAGKETQY
TRBV23-1	TRBD1	TRBJ1-5	ASSQPPGQGSCQPQH
TRBV2	NA	TRBJ2-3	ASSGRWEQPDTQY
TRBV7-8	NA	TRBJ1-6	ASSKPGYNSPLH
TRBV6-5	NA	TRBJ1-5	ASRSPGGSNQPQH
TRBV28	NA	TRBJ2-2	ASTPEGPIRTGELF
TRBV5-1	NA	TRBJ2-7	ASSLDGYEQY
TRBV10-3	NA	TRBJ2-3	AISDPGLSDTQY
TRBV7-8	NA	TRBJ1-1	ASSSTGLNTEAF
TRBV30	NA	TRBJ1-1	AWSALVGERAF